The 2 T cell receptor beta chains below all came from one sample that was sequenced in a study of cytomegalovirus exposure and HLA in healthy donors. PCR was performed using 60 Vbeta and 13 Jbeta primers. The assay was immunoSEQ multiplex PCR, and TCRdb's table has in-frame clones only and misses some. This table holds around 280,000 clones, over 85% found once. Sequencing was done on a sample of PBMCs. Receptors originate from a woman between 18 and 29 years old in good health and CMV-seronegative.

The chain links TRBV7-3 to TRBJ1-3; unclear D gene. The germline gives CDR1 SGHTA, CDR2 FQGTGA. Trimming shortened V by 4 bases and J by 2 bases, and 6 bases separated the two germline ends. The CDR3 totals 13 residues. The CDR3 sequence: CASSSIAGNTIYF. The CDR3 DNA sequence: TGTGCCAGCAGCTCAATAGCTGGAAACACCATATATTTT.

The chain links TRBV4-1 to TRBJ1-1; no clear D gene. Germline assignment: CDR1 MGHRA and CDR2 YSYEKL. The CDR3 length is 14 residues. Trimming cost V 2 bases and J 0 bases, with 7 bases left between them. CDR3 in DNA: TGCGCCAGCAGCCAATCCGGGATGAACACTGAAGCTTTCTTT. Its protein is CASSQSGMNTEAFF.